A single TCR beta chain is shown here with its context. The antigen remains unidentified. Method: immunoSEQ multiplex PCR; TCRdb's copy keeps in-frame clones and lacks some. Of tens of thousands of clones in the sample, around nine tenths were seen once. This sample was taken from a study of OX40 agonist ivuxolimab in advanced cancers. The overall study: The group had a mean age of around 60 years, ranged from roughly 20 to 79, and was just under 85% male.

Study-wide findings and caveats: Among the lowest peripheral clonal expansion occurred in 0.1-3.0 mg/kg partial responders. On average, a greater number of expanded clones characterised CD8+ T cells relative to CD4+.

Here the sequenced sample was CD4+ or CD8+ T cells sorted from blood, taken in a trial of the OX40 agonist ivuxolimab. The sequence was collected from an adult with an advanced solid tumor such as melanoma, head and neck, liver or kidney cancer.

The CDR3 protein is CASSIVSGRSYNEQFF. The CDR3 coding sequence is TGTGCCAGTAGTATAGTATCAGGGAGGTCCTACAATGAGCAGTTCTTC. The rearrangement uses TRBV19 and TRBJ2-1; the D gene is possibly TRBD2 (6 bases). The germline V gene encodes CDR1 LNHDA and CDR2 SQIVND (reference sequence). The germline V and J ends were trimmed by 1 base and 1 base, with 11 bases remaining between them. The CDR3 is made up of 16 amino acids.